These T cell receptor beta chains were read from a single sample in a study of blood T cell repertoires in COVID-19. The repertoire was sequenced with immunoSEQ multiplex PCR; TCRdb's copy has only in-frame clones and lacks some. The sample has 130,000 or so clones, roughly 90% seen once. Sample: peripheral blood. These receptors were taken from a man aged 50 to 60 with acute or convalescent COVID-19. Each CDR3 is given with its conserved first and last residue. The D gene is left open where the match is weak. Clone sizes are given selectively: once, few, many, or a class where the clone is expanded.

j_call	v_call	d_call	clone_size	cdr3_nt	cdr3_aa
TRBJ2-3	TRBV6-1	TRBD1	NA	TGTGCCAGCAGGAGACAGGGGGCCTCAGATACGCAGTATTTT	CASRRQGASDTQYF
TRBJ2-7	TRBV5-5	NA	once	TGTGCCAGCAGCTTGGCAAGGGGGGGCTACGAGCAGTACTTC	CASSLARGGYEQYF
TRBJ1-5	TRBV19	NA	NA	TGTGCCAGTATCTCCCATCGGGGGGGGGAAGGCAATCAGCCCCAGCATTTT	CASISHRGGEGNQPQHF
TRBJ2-2	TRBV13	TRBD1	NA	TGTGCCAGCAGCAACCAGGGGGCGCGCACCGGGGAGCTGTTTTTT	CASSNQGARTGELFF
TRBJ2-7	TRBV28	TRBD2	NA	TGTGCCAGCACGTATAGCAGCGGGAACTACGAGCAGTACTTC	CASTYSSGNYEQYF
TRBJ1-5	TRBV3-1/TRBV3-2	TRBD1	NA	TGTGCCAGCAGCCAAGATATAGGGACAGGGTTTCAGCCCCAGCATTTT	CASSQDIGTGFQPQHF
TRBJ2-2	TRBV19	TRBD2	NA	TGTGCCAGTAGTGGTCGACTAGCGGAATTGAACACCGGGGAGCTGTTTTTT	CASSGRLAELNTGELFF
TRBJ2-3	TRBV5-1	TRBD2	NA	TGCGCCAGCAGCCTGAGCGGGAGTCCCGATACGCAGTATTTT	CASSLSGSPDTQYF
TRBJ1-3	TRBV18	NA	NA	TGTGCCAGCTCACCGGGGCCGCAGAGAAACACCATATATTTT	CASSPGPQRNTIYF
TRBJ1-2	TRBV7-2	NA	few	TGTGCCAGCAGCTTAACCTTTGGCGGGAGGAGCTATGGCTACACCTTC	CASSLTFGGRSYGYTF
TRBJ2-1	TRBV11-3	TRBD2	NA	TGTGCCAGCAGAAGTAGCGGGGTCTCCTACAATGAGCAGTTCTTC	CASRSSGVSYNEQFF
TRBJ2-5	TRBV19	NA	NA	TGTGCCAGTAGTACCCTAGAGACCCAGTACTTC	CASSTLETQYF
TRBJ1-6	TRBV27	TRBD1	NA	TGTGCCAGCAGTAGAGGACAGGGGCGGAATTCACCCCTCCACTTT	CASSRGQGRNSPLHF
TRBJ2-7	TRBV6-1	TRBD1	NA	TGTGCCAGCAGTGAGGCCGGGACAGCTCCTTACGAGCAGTACTTC	CASSEAGTAPYEQYF
TRBJ1-2	TRBV18	NA	once	TGTGCCAGCTCACCACAACCCCGTGGAGGTACTTATGGCTACACCTTC	CASSPQPRGGTYGYTF
TRBJ2-1	TRBV6-6	TRBD2	NA	TGTGCCAGCAGTTCCCGCAGCGGGAGGGCCGTCAATGAGCAGTTCTTC	CASSSRSGRAVNEQFF
TRBJ1-5	TRBV7-2	TRBD1	NA	TGTGCCAGCAGCCCCTGGACAGGGGGCTCTAGGGGCAATCAGCCCCAGCATTTT	CASSPWTGGSRGNQPQHF
TRBJ2-3	TRBV5-6	TRBD2	NA	TGTGCCAGCAGCTCCCCCGGGGAGGGCGGAGGGGATACGCAGTATTTT	CASSSPGEGGGDTQYF
TRBJ2-7	TRBV19	NA	NA	TGTGCCAGTAGTATCGGACAGAGCTACGAGCAGTACTTC	CASSIGQSYEQYF
TRBJ2-3	TRBV7-9	NA	NA	TGTGCCAGCAGCTTAGGTTCCAGTAGCACAGATACGCAGTATTTT	CASSLGSSSTDTQYF
TRBJ1-2	TRBV13	NA	NA	TGTGCCAGCAGCTTAGACGCGGGGACCGGACGTATGGAGTATGGCTACACCTTC	CASSLDAGTGRMEYGYTF
TRBJ2-7	TRBV5-1	NA	NA	TGCGCCAGCAGCTTTATCCGGGGCTACGAGCAGTACTTC	CASSFIRGYEQYF
TRBJ1-2	TRBV19	NA	NA	TGTGCCAGTACCCAGTGGCTCCAGGCGCTCTCTAACTATGGCTACACCTTC	CASTQWLQALSNYGYTF
TRBJ2-3	TRBV7-7	TRBD2	NA	TGTGCCAGCAGCCCACGTCCAACGGGAGGCTCTACGGATACGCAGTATTTT	CASSPRPTGGSTDTQYF
TRBJ1-2	TRBV25-1	NA	NA	TGTGCCAGCAGTGAATCGGTCTCGAGTTATGGCTACACCTTC	CASSESVSSYGYTF
TRBJ2-2	TRBV11-2	TRBD2	NA	TGTGCCAGCAGCCTTGGAGCGGGAGTGGGCACCGGGGAGCTGTTTTTT	CASSLGAGVGTGELFF
TRBJ2-3	TRBV5-4	TRBD1	NA	TGTGCCAGCAGATCGGGACAGGTGAAAGATACGCAGTATTTT	CASRSGQVKDTQYF
TRBJ1-1	TRBV5-6	TRBD1	NA	TGTGCCAGCACCAACGACAGGGGGCTGTTCGGGACTTTCTTT	CASTNDRGLFGTFF
TRBJ1-2	TRBV4-2	TRBD1	NA	TGTGCCAGCAGCCCTCGGACAGGGGGGGGCTTGGCGGAAGGCTACACCTTC	CASSPRTGGGLAEGYTF
TRBJ2-1	TRBV7-2	TRBD2	few	TGTGCCAGCAGCTTGACTAGCTCCTCCCAGAATGAGCAGTTCTTC	CASSLTSSSQNEQFF
TRBJ1-6	TRBV10-1	NA	NA	TGCGCCAGCAGTGAGAGACAGAATTCACCCCTCCACTTT	CASSERQNSPLHF
TRBJ2-3	TRBV12-5	NA	NA	TGTGCTAGTGTCCGGGACTTACCCACAGATACGCAGTATTTT	CASVRDLPTDTQYF
TRBJ2-4	TRBV15	NA	NA	TGTGCCACCAGCAGGGCGGGTCTAGCCAAAAACATTCAGTACTTC	CATSRAGLAKNIQYF
TRBJ1-1	TRBV12-5	TRBD1	NA	TGTGCTAGTGGTTTTGGGACAGGGGGGACTGAAGCTTTCTTT	CASGFGTGGTEAFF
TRBJ2-7	TRBV6-2/TRBV6-3	NA	once	TGTGCCAGCAGTTTAACTACTACGGGACTGGGCGACGAGCAGTACTTC	CASSLTTTGLGDEQYF
TRBJ1-3	TRBV5-1	NA	NA	TGCGCCAGCAGCTACTCAGGGGATACTTACACCATATATTTT	CASSYSGDTYTIYF
TRBJ1-6	TRBV4-1	NA	NA	TGCGCCAGCAGCCAAGAACAGGGAAGAATTTCACCCCTCCACTTT	CASSQEQGRISPLHF
TRBJ2-1	TRBV5-1	TRBD2	NA	TGCGCCAGCAGCACGGGACTAGCGGGAGGGCCACACAATGAGCAGTTCTTC	CASSTGLAGGPHNEQFF
TRBJ2-5	TRBV7-9	NA	NA	TGTGCCAGCAACCTTGGGCTCGGGGAGGAGACCCAGTACTTC	CASNLGLGEETQYF
TRBJ2-1	TRBV25-1	TRBD2	NA	TGTGCCAGCAGTGAATTAGCGGGAGGCACCTACAATGAGCAGTTCTTC	CASSELAGGTYNEQFF
TRBJ1-2	TRBV29-1	NA	NA	TGCAGCGTTGCACGGCCCCCGGCGGAATATGGCTACACCTTC	CSVARPPAEYGYTF
TRBJ1-2	TRBV19	NA	NA	TGTGCCAGTAGCAAGAGCCATAAAGCTAACTATGGCTACACCTTC	CASSKSHKANYGYTF
TRBJ2-3	TRBV5-1	NA	few	TGCGCCAGCAGCTTGGGTCGAGATACGCAGTATTTT	CASSLGRDTQYF
TRBJ2-7	TRBV27	NA	NA	TGTGCCAGCAGTTTGACGACAGCTACCTACGAGCAGTACTTC	CASSLTTATYEQYF
TRBJ2-3	TRBV6-5	NA	NA	TGTGCCAGCAGTTACTCAGCAAGCACAGATACGCAGTATTTT	CASSYSASTDTQYF
TRBJ2-3	TRBV5-6	NA	NA	TGTGCCAGCAGCCACACTAGACGTACCTCAGATACGCAGTATTTT	CASSHTRRTSDTQYF
TRBJ2-4	TRBV24-1	TRBD2	once	TGTGCCACCAGTGACACGGGACTAGCGGGAATTCAGTACTTC	CATSDTGLAGIQYF
TRBJ2-6	TRBV19	TRBD2	NA	TGTGCCAGTAGTGTAGGACTAGCGGGAGTCGGTAGGGGGGCCAACGTCCTGACTTTC	CASSVGLAGVGRGANVLTF
TRBJ2-5	TRBV7-9	TRBD1	NA	TGTGCCAGCGCTGGGACAGGCCAAGAGACCCAGTACTTC	CASAGTGQETQYF
TRBJ2-2	TRBV4-3	TRBD2	NA	TGCGCCAGCAGCCAAGGGGGGGGTGTCACCGGGGAGCTGTTTTTT	CASSQGGGVTGELFF
TRBJ1-5	TRBV3-1/TRBV3-2	NA	NA	TGTGCCAGCAGCCAGAGGGGGAGGGGAACTCAGCCCCAGCATTTT	CASSQRGRGTQPQHF
TRBJ1-1	TRBV5-1	NA	NA	TGCGCCAGCAGCTTGGTGGGAGCCCTGAACACTGAAGCTTTCTTT	CASSLVGALNTEAFF
TRBJ2-7	TRBV18	TRBD2	NA	TGTGCCAGCTCACCTGGACTAGCGGGCTACGAGCAGTACTTC	CASSPGLAGYEQYF
TRBJ2-1	TRBV6-5	TRBD2	once	TGTGCCAGCAGTTACTCGAGGGGACTAGCGGGAGGTGAGCAGTTCTTC	CASSYSRGLAGGEQFF
TRBJ2-5	TRBV4-2	TRBD2	NA	TGTGCCAGCAGCCCGCGGGTGCGGGAGGGCTCGGAGACCCAGTACTTC	CASSPRVREGSETQYF
TRBJ2-1	TRBV11-2	NA	NA	TGTGCCAGCAGCTTAAAACAGGGTCATGAGCAGTTCTTC	CASSLKQGHEQFF
TRBJ2-7	TRBV6-5	TRBD2	NA	TGTGCCAGCAGTTACACAGAACCTCGGGGGGACGAGCAGTACTTC	CASSYTEPRGDEQYF
TRBJ2-5	TRBV4-1	NA	once	TGCGCCAGCAGCCAAGTTCGGCTAGGCCAAGAGACCCAGTACTTC	CASSQVRLGQETQYF
TRBJ1-1	TRBV5-5	TRBD1	once	TGTGCCAGCAGCCATACTTCAACAGGGGCGGACACTGAAGCTTTCTTT	CASSHTSTGADTEAFF